The clone carrying this TCR beta chain showed up just a few times. Its antigen is unknown. Sequencing used immunoSEQ multiplex PCR; TCRdb keeps in-frame clones, though not all of them. The table has 57,000 or so clones, around 86% seen once. The data were taken from a study of OX40 agonist ivuxolimab in advanced cancers. The study, taken as a whole, reports: Expanded clones were, on average, more numerous in CD8+ T cells than in CD4+.

The germline CDR1 and CDR2 sequences are SQVTM and ANQGSEA. With V trimmed by 6 bases and J by 5 bases, 5 bases remained unmatched. The CDR3 has 14 residues. Sequencing was performed on CD4+ or CD8+ T cells sorted from blood, taken in a trial of the OX40 agonist ivuxolimab. This clonotype was sampled from an adult with an advanced solid tumor such as melanoma, head and neck, liver or kidney cancer. This chain links TRBV29-1 with TRBJ2-4; 12 bases align to TRBD1. In nucleotides, the CDR3 is TGCAGCGTAAGGGACAGGGGGCGAGAAAACATTCAGTACTTC. Amino acids: CSVRDRGRENIQYF.